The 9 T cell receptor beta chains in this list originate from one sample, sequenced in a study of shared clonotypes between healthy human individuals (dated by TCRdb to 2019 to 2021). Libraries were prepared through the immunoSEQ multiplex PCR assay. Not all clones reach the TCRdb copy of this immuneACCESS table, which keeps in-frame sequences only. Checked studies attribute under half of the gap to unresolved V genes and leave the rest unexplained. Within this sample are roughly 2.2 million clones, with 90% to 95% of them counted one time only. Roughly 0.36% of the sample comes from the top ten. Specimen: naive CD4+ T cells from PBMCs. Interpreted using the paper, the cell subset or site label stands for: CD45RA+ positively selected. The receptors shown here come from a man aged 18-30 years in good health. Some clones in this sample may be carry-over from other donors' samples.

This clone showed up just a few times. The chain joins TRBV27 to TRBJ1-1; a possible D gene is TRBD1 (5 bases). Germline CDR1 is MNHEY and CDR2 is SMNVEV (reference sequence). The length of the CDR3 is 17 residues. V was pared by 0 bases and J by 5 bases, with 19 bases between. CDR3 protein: CASSLSRSGASGTEAFF. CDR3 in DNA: TGTGCCAGCAGTTTATCCCGGAGCGGGGCATCGGGGACTGAAGCTTTCTTT.

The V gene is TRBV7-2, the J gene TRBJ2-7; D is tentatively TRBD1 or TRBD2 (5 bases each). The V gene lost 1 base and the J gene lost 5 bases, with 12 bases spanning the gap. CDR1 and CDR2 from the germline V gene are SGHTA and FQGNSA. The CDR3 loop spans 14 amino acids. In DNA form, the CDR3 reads TGTGCCAGCAGCTTAGATAGGGGAGTCCACGAGCAGTACTTC. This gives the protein CASSLDRGVHEQYF.

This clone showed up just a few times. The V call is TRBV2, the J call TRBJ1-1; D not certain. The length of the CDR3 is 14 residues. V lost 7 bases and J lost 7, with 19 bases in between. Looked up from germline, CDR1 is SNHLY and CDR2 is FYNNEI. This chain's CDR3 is CASTGGSQRSEAFF. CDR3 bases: TGTGCCAGCACCGGAGGGTCCCAAAGGAGTGAAGCTTTCTTT.

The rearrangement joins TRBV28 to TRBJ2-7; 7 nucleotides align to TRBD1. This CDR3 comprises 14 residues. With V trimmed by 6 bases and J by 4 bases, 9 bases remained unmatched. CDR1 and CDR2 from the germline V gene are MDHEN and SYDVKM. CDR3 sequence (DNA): TGTGCCAGCAGGACTCCGGGACAGATTTACGAGCAGTACTTC. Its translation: CASRTPGQIYEQYF.

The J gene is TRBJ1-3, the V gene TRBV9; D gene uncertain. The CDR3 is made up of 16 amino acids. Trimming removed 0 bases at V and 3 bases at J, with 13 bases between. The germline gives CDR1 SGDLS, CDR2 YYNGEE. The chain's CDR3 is CASSVGPIVGGNTIYF. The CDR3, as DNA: TGTGCCAGCAGCGTAGGGCCTATCGTGGGTGGAAACACCATATATTTT. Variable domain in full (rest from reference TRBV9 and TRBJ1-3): DSGVTQTPKHLITATGQRVTLRCSPRSGDLSVYWYQQSLDQGLQFLIQYYNGEERAKGNILERFSAQQFPDLHSELNLSSLELGDSALYFCASSVGPIVGGNTIYFGEGSWLTVV.

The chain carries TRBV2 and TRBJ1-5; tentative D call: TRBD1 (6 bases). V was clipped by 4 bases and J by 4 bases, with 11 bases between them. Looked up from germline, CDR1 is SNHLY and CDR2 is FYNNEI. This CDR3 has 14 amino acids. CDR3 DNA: TGTGCCAGCAGTGGAAGGGGGATTAATCAGCCCCAGCATTTT. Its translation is CASSGRGINQPQHF.

CDR3 bases: TGTGCCAGCAGCCTAAGATGGCCCAGGTCCCCCGAGCAGTACTTC. Its protein product is CASSLRWPRSPEQYF. The gene calls are TRBV14 and TRBJ2-7; no reliable D call. The CDR3 runs to 15 residues. Trimming pared 4 bases from V and 6 bases from J, leaving 19 bases between. Germline V gene sequence: CDR1 SGHDN, CDR2 FVKESK.

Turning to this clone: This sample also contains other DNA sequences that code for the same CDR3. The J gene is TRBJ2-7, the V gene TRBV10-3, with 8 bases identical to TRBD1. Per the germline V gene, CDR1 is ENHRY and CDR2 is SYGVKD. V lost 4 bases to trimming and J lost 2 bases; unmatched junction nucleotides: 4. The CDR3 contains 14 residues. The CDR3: CAISVADRAYEQYF. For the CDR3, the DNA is TGTGCCATCAGTGTGGCGGACAGGGCCTACGAGCAGTACTTC.

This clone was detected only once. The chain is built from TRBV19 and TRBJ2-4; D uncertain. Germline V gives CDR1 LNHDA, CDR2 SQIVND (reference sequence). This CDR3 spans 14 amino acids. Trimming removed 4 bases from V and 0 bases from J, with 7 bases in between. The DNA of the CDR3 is TGTGCCAGTAGTAAAGGGTTAGCCAAAAACATTCAGTACTTC. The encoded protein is CASSKGLAKNIQYF.